What follows are 3 T cell receptor beta chains derived from one specimen sequenced in a study of OX40 agonist ivuxolimab in advanced cancers. The library was prepared using the immunoSEQ multiplex PCR assay. TCRdb took this table from immuneACCESS and kept in-frame rearrangements with V and J called. Such tables lack part of the clones; where checked against another copy, unresolved V genes explain under half of the gap, and the rest is unexplained. The sample yields roughly 81,000 clones; roughly 91% were counted once. Clones ranked in the top ten supply approximately 0.43% of the sample. The starting material was CD4+ or CD8+ T cells sorted from blood, obtained in a trial of the OX40 agonist ivuxolimab. All receptors come from an adult with an advanced solid tumor such as melanoma, head and neck, liver or kidney cancer.

Remarks on this clone: Other nucleotide sequences from this sample produce the same CDR3. The V call is TRBV5-4, the J call TRBJ1-3, with TRBD1 as a possible D gene (5 bases). The CDR3 is made up of 15 amino acids. V lost 4 bases and J 4 bases, leaving 15 bases between the germline ends. Germline-derived CDR1 and CDR2 are SGHNT and YYREEE (reference sequence). The CDR3 DNA sequence: TGTGCCAGCAGCCCCGGGGGATTGGGCGGAAACACCATATATTTT. Protein sequence: CASSPGGLGGNTIYF.

CDR3 residues: CASSLAGQGIPETQYF. The DNA for the CDR3 is TGTGCCAGCAGCTTAGCGGGACAGGGGATCCCAGAGACCCAGTACTTC. The gene calls are TRBV7-6 and TRBJ2-5; 10 bases line up with TRBD1. The CDR3 runs 16 residues. Germline CDR1 is SGHVS and CDR2 is FNYEAQ. V gave up 0 bases and J gave up 4 bases; unmatched junction bases: 5.

The genes are TRBV19 and TRBJ1-4; D perhaps matches TRBD1 (5 bases). The CDR3 length is 16 residues. Trimming stripped 0 bases from V and 0 bases from J, with 8 bases between. The germline V gene encodes CDR1 LNHDA and CDR2 SQIVND (reference sequence). CDR3 loop: CASSIDPGPTNEKLFF. The CDR3 DNA sequence: TGTGCCAGTAGTATAGATCCGGGACCAACTAATGAAAAACTGTTTTTT.